Following are 10 T cell receptor beta chains from one sample sequenced in a study of shared clonotypes between healthy human individuals. TCRdb's copy holds only in-frame clones and misses some; the assay was immunoSEQ multiplex PCR. The table lists hundreds of thousands of clones, approximately 95% of them singletons. Terminally differentiated effector memory CD45RA+ cells were left out of the naive CD8 fraction, which was CD45RO-negative and positively selected for CCR7. The specimen was naive CD8+ T cells sorted from blood. The receptors originated from a woman in her twenties or thirties in good health.

V usage is TRBV27 and J usage is TRBJ2-1; D may be TRBD1 (5 bases). V was cut by 3 bases and J by 0 bases, with 9 bases left in between. The CDR3 runs 15 residues. The germline V gene has CDR1 MNHEY and CDR2 SMNVEV (reference sequence). CDR3 amino acids: CASSLGPVSYNEQFF. Here the CDR3 DNA reads TGTGCCAGCAGTTTGGGGCCCGTCTCCTACAATGAGCAGTTCTTC.

This chain links TRBV6-5 with TRBJ1-4; 7 bases map to TRBD1. Germline trimming cut 0 bases from V and 8 bases from J; bases unmatched to any gene: 6. The germline gives CDR1 MNHEY, CDR2 SVGAGI. This CDR3 has 15 residues. CDR3 nucleotides: TGTGCCAGCAGTTACTCCACAGGGGTGGGGGAAAAACTGTTTTTT. Encoded protein: CASSYSTGVGEKLFF.

This rearrangement joins TRBV29-1 to TRBJ2-4; possible D gene TRBD2, 5 bases. This CDR3 contains 13 residues. Germline values: CDR1 SQVTM, CDR2 ANQGSEA. V was cut by 2 bases and J by 6 bases, with 11 bases left in between. The CDR3 region is CSVELALPNIQYF. CDR3 coding DNA: TGCAGCGTTGAACTAGCCCTGCCAAACATTCAGTACTTC.

A word on this clone: Other DNA sequences in this specimen translate into the identical CDR3. The chain is built from TRBV11-3 and TRBJ2-7; 7 bases match TRBD1. The CDR3 runs to 14 residues. In germline, CDR1 is SGHNT, CDR2 YENEEA. Unmatched junction bases numbered 6, after V lost 5 bases and J lost 2 bases. The CDR3 DNA is TGTGCCAGCAGCCCTCCGGGACAGCCCTACGAGCAGTACTTC. Translated, it gives CASSPPGQPYEQYF.

The chain couples TRBV5-4 to TRBJ2-7; TRBD1 is a possible D gene (6 bases). Germline lookup yields CDR1 SGHNT and CDR2 YYREEE (reference sequence). This CDR3 contains 13 residues. The germline V and J ends were trimmed by 4 bases and 5 bases, with 13 bases remaining between them. Written as DNA, the CDR3 is TGTGCCAGCAGCCAGCCGGGACAACACGAGCAGTACTTC. Amino acids: CASSQPGQHEQYF. The full variable domain, its missing parts supplied by reference TRBV5-4 and TRBJ2-7, is ETGVTQSPTHLIKTRGQQVTLRCSSQSGHNTVSWYQQALGQGPQFIFQYYREEENGRGNFPPRFSGLQFPNYSSELNVNALELDDSALYLCASSQPGQHEQYFGPGTRLTVT.

This chain joins TRBV7-6 and TRBJ2-5; 10 nucleotides line up with TRBD2. The tail of the sequence fits TRBJ2-7 better, so the J call may be wrong. Germline-derived CDR1 and CDR2 are SGHVS and FNYEAQ. The CDR3 loop spans 17 amino acids. The CDR3 region is CASTEGPGTSASYEQYF. CDR3 nucleotide sequence: TGTGCCAGCACCGAGGGCCCCGGGACTAGCGCATCCTACGAGCAGTACTTC.

This chain uses TRBV27 with TRBJ1-2; D is ambiguous. CDR1 is MNHEY and CDR2 is SMNVEV in the germline V gene (reference sequence). Trimming left V 0 bases short and J 5 bases short, with 13 bases between. The CDR3 runs 15 residues. As DNA, the CDR3 is TGTGCCAGCAGTTTATCTCAGAACAGTTTATATGGCTACACCTTC. It specifies CASSLSQNSLYGYTF.

The rearrangement joins TRBV13 to TRBJ2-1; D is possibly TRBD2 (6 bases). CDR3 length: 13 amino acids. V was clipped by 3 bases and J by 6 bases, with 9 bases between them. In germline, CDR1 is PRHDT, CDR2 FYEKMQ (reference sequence). The CDR3 DNA reads TGTGCCAGCAGCTTCGCAGCGGGCAATGAGCAGTTCTTC. Translation: CASSFAAGNEQFF.

This clone has a single count. The V call is TRBV15, the J call TRBJ1-5, with a tentative D call TRBD1 (5 bases). The CDR3 has 15 amino acids. V was cut by 0 bases and J by 3 bases, with 9 bases left in between. Germline V gene lookup returns CDR1 LNHNV and CDR2 YYDKDF (reference sequence). CDR3 sequence reads: CATSREGVTNQPQHF. CDR3 nucleotides: TGTGCCACCAGCAGAGAGGGGGTTACCAATCAGCCCCAGCATTTT.

About this clone itself: Other DNA sequences in the same sample also yield this CDR3. This rearrangement joins TRBV28 to TRBJ2-1; TRBD2 aligns across 11 bases. The junction had 4 bases not matched to a gene; V was cut back by 6 bases and J by 3 bases. The germline V gene has CDR1 MDHEN and CDR2 SYDVKM. The CDR3 is made up of 15 amino acids. CDR3 region: CASSTGTSGYNEQFF. As DNA, the CDR3 is TGTGCCAGCAGCACCGGGACTAGCGGCTACAATGAGCAGTTCTTC.